The 32 T cell receptor beta chains given below trace back to one sample, sequenced in a study of cytomegalovirus exposure and HLA in healthy donors. PCR amplification relied on 60 Vbeta primers (plus 13 Jbeta primers). The method was immunoSEQ multiplex PCR; TCRdb's version includes in-frame clones alone and lacks a portion of them. The sample carries roughly 48,000 clones, about 73% recorded once. The material sequenced was PBMCs. These receptors were collected from a woman younger than 45 in good health and CMV-seronegative.

This chain links TRBV18 with TRBJ1-2, with D hard to call. CDR3 length: 15 residues. Trimming shortened V by 0 bases and J by 3 bases, and 11 bases separated the two germline ends. The germline gives CDR1 KGHSH, CDR2 LQKENI. This chain's CDR3 is CASSPPGGLDYGYTF. Written as DNA, the CDR3 is TGTGCCAGCTCACCACCGGGAGGGTTGGACTATGGCTACACCTTC.

The chain couples TRBV6-6 to TRBJ1-2, with TRBD1 as a possible D gene (5 bases). This CDR3 region has 12 residues. CDR1 and CDR2 (germline): MNHNY, SVGAGI (reference sequence). Trimming stripped 5 bases from V and 6 bases from J, with 10 bases between. CDR3 coding DNA: TGTGCCAGCAGTGGATCAGGGAATGGCTACACCTTC. It yields the protein CASSGSGNGYTF.

In its sample, this clone was seen once. The chain combines TRBV6-6 with TRBJ2-5; 7 bases are shared with TRBD1. The CDR3 is 14 amino acids. The ends lost 6 bases at V and 1 base at J; junction bases unmatched: 5. Germline V gene data show CDR1 as MNHNY and CDR2 as SVGAGI (reference sequence). The CDR3 loop is CASRFDRAQETQYF. CDR3 nucleotide sequence: TGTGCCAGCAGATTCGACAGGGCCCAAGAGACCCAGTACTTC.

The chain combines TRBV30 with TRBJ2-7; tentatively, D is TRBD2 (5 bases). The CDR3 is 13 amino acids. Between the trimmed V and J ends, which lost 2 bases and 5 bases, there was a span of 13 bases. Germline CDR1 GTSNPN, CDR2 SVGIG (reference sequence). CDR3 region: CAWSPTGNHEQYF. In nucleotides, the CDR3 is TGTGCCTGGAGTCCGACCGGGAACCACGAGCAGTACTTC.

V usage is TRBV29-1 and J usage is TRBJ1-2; a possible D gene is TRBD1 (5 bases). Germline CDR1 is SQVTM and CDR2 is ANQGSEA. This CDR3 is 13 amino acids long. The V end was cut by 3 bases, the J end by 4 bases, with 12 bases between. The CDR3 region is CSVDQTDFYGYTF. As DNA, the CDR3 is TGCAGCGTTGACCAGACAGACTTCTATGGCTACACCTTC.

This chain joins TRBV2 and TRBJ2-1, with TRBD2 matching over 11 bases. V gave up 4 bases and J gave up 4 bases; unmatched junction bases: 3. Germline V gene data show CDR1 as SNHLY and CDR2 as FYNNEI. The CDR3 totals 15 residues. In DNA form, the CDR3 reads TGTGCCAGCAGTGGGGGACTAGCGGTGTACAATGAGCAGTTCTTC. The encoded protein is CASSGGLAVYNEQFF.

This clone was recorded a few times. The chain couples TRBV6-1 to TRBJ1-4; TRBD1 is a possible D gene (6 bases). Deletions cut 2 bases from V and 5 bases from J, with 12 bases between. The length of the CDR3 is 15 residues. From germline, CDR1 is MNHNS and CDR2 SASEGT. CDR3 protein: CASSENPGQNEKLFF. CDR3 in DNA: TGTGCCAGCAGTGAAAATCCTGGACAGAATGAAAAACTGTTTTTT.

The chain's CDR3 is CASSLGSGETDTQYF. The CDR3 coding sequence is TGTGCCAGCAGCTTAGGGTCAGGGGAGACGGATACGCAGTATTTT. The V gene is TRBV11-3, the J gene TRBJ2-3; TRBD1 might be the D (6 bases). V lost 1 base to trimming and J lost 6 bases, with 14 bases between them. This CDR3 comprises 15 residues. Germline CDR1 reads SGHNT; CDR2 reads YENEEA. The variable domain in full, completed from reference TRBV11-3 and TRBJ2-3, reads EAGVVQSPRYKIIEKKQPVAFWCNPISGHNTLYWYLQNLGQGPELLIRYENEEAVDDSQLPKDRFSAERLKGVDSTLKIQPAELGDSAVYLCASSLGSGETDTQYFGPGTRLTVL.

The chain recombines TRBV28 with TRBJ1-1, with D unresolved. This CDR3 spans 11 amino acids. CDR1 and CDR2 (germline): MDHEN, SYDVKM. V was shortened by 3 bases and J by 7 bases, with 6 bases between the two germline ends. In DNA, the CDR3 is TGTGCCAGCAGTTTCTCGGGTGAAGCTTTCTTT. Translation gives CASSFSGEAFF.

V is TRBV5-1 and J is TRBJ2-7; TRBD1 matches 9 bases. V trimming: 1 base; J trimming: 2 bases; junction bases outside the gene matches: 10. Looked up from germline, CDR1 is SGHRS and CDR2 is YFSETQ. The CDR3 extends over 17 amino acids. The CDR3 DNA reads as TGCGCCAGCAGCTTGACTGGACAGGGGCGACTACCCTACGAGCAGTACTTC. It specifies CASSLTGQGRLPYEQYF. The full variable domain, its missing parts supplied by reference TRBV5-1 and TRBJ2-7, is KAGVTQTPRYLIKTRGQQVTLSCSPISGHRSVSWYQQTPGQGLQFLFEYFSETQRNKGNFPGRFSGRQFSNSRSEMNVSTLELGDSALYLCASSLTGQGRLPYEQYFGPGTRLTVT.

V gene TRBV30 combines with J gene TRBJ2-5, with a possible D match to TRBD1 (6 bases). Germline CDR1 reads GTSNPN; CDR2 reads SVGIG (reference sequence). This CDR3 has 15 amino acids. Trimming shortened V by 3 bases and J by 5 bases, and 19 bases separated the two germline ends. The CDR3 reads CAWRRDTNLGETQYF. CDR3 DNA: TGTGCCTGGAGAAGGGACACGAATCTTGGCGAGACCCAGTACTTC.

The chain has TRBV28 and TRBJ1-1; D gene ambiguous. Germline V gene sequence: CDR1 MDHEN, CDR2 SYDVKM. CDR3 length: 13 residues. V shed 8 bases and J shed 6 bases, with 16 bases lying between them. For the CDR3, the DNA is TGTGCCAGCCGAATCACCCTATTCTCTGAAGCTTTCTTT. It codes for CASRITLFSEAFF.

The rearrangement links TRBV7-2 to TRBJ2-7; 10 bases are a match to TRBD1. The V and J ends lost 5 bases and 2 bases, in that order; junction bases with no gene match: 9. CDR3 length: 16 residues. From germline, CDR1 is SGHTA and CDR2 FQGNSA. CDR3 nucleotide sequence: TGTGCCAGCAGCCGAAGCGGCGGGACAGGGGCCTACGAGCAGTACTTC. Translation: CASSRSGGTGAYEQYF.

V is TRBV6-5 and J is TRBJ1-2; TRBD1 aligns across 7 bases. There are 14 residues in the CDR3. V lost 7 bases and J lost 7; bases outside the gene matches: 12. Germline lookup yields CDR1 MNHEY and CDR2 SVGAGI. The CDR3 DNA sequence: TGTGCCAGCAACTCCTTTCAGGGGGATATTGGCTACACCTTC. Protein: CASNSFQGDIGYTF.

This clone ranks as medium-sized (0.01 to 0.1%). In DNA form, the CDR3 reads TGCGCCAGCAGCCAAGGGATATTGGACAGTGAAAAACTGTTTTTT. Encoded protein: CASSQGILDSEKLFF. The chain has TRBV4-1 and TRBJ1-4; a possible D gene is TRBD1 (6 bases). The CDR3 consists of 15 residues. Trimming stripped 1 base from V and 7 bases from J, with 13 bases between. From germline, CDR1 is MGHRA and CDR2 YSYEKL.

V usage is TRBV28 and J usage is TRBJ2-7; D gene unclear. Trimming shortened V by 5 bases and J by 3 bases, and 11 bases separated the two germline ends. This CDR3 has 13 residues. CDR1 is MDHEN and CDR2 is SYDVKM in the germline V gene. The CDR3 sequence is CASSPRPGYEQYF. CDR3 nucleotide sequence: TGTGCCAGCAGTCCCCGGCCAGGCTACGAGCAGTACTTC.

This rearrangement joins TRBV6-6 to TRBJ2-1; 9 bases line up with TRBD2. The length of the CDR3 is 14 residues. V lost 7 bases, J lost 8 bases, and 9 bases stayed unmatched. CDR1 is MNHNY, CDR2 SVGAGI, per germline (reference sequence). As DNA, the CDR3 is TGTGCCAGCAAAGTTAGCGGGAGTGGCGATGAGCAGTTCTTC. As protein: CASKVSGSGDEQFF.

This clone was counted a single time. V is TRBV10-2 and J is TRBJ1-5, with 9 bases that match TRBD1. The CDR3 contains 15 residues. With 0 bases clipped from V and 4 bases from J, the junction kept 1 base outside the gene matches. Germline values: CDR1 WSHSY, CDR2 SAAADI. The CDR3 DNA is TGCGCCAGCAGTGAGTCGACAGGGGGAAATCAGCCCCAGCATTTT. This gives the protein CASSESTGGNQPQHF.

The gene calls are TRBV4-2 and TRBJ2-1; 10 bases map to TRBD2. J was trimmed by 4 bases and V by 0 bases; bases with no gene match: 6. CDR3 size: 17 residues. CDR1 is LGHNA, CDR2 YNFKEQ, per germline. CDR3 DNA: TGTGCCAGCAGCCAAGATGGCGCTAGCGGGAGTTACAATGAGCAGTTCTTC. This codes for CASSQDGASGSYNEQFF.

The genes are TRBV7-2 and TRBJ2-7, with D perhaps matching TRBD2 (6 bases). Germline V CDR1 and CDR2: SGHTA, FQGNSA. The CDR3 covers 16 residues. The V end was cut by 5 bases, the J end by 3 bases, with 20 bases between. As DNA, the CDR3 is TGTGCCAGCAGCGTAGAGGCGGGGACGGCAAGCTACGAGCAGTACTTC. Protein sequence: CASSVEAGTASYEQYF.

The sample holds a few counts of this clone. This sequence joins TRBV6-5 and TRBJ1-3; 7 positions agree with TRBD1. CDR3 length: 13 residues. The ends lost 6 bases at V and 2 bases at J; junction bases unmatched: 1. Germline CDR1 is MNHEY and CDR2 is SVGAGI. This CDR3 is CASSQGAGNTIYF. The CDR3 region has the DNA TGTGCCAGCAGCCAGGGGGCTGGAAACACCATATATTTT.

The CDR3 DNA is TGCGCCAGCAGCCAATTGACAGGGCTGGGGTACGAGCAGTACTTC. Amino acids: CASSQLTGLGYEQYF. The chain joins TRBV5-1 to TRBJ2-7; 7 bases line up with TRBD1. The V and J ends lost 4 bases and 4 bases, in that order; junction bases with no gene match: 11. CDR1 and CDR2 from the germline V gene are SGHRS and YFSETQ. The CDR3 runs 15 residues.

The CDR3 coding sequence is TGTGCCAGCAGTTTACTAACAGGGAACTATGGCTACACCTTC. Protein: CASSLLTGNYGYTF. This chain connects TRBV28 to TRBJ1-2; weak D call: TRBD1 (6 bases). CDR3 length: 14 amino acids. Trimming cost V 2 bases and J 2 bases, with 9 bases left between them. The germline V gene has CDR1 MDHEN and CDR2 SYDVKM.

This clone showed up just a few times. The chain carries TRBV2 and TRBJ2-7, with TRBD2 matching 14 bases. The CDR3 covers 13 residues. The trim removed 10 bases at V and 3 bases at J, leaving 2 bases unmatched. Germline assignment: CDR1 SNHLY and CDR2 FYNNEI. The CDR3 here is CAIGTSGSYEQYF. The CDR3 DNA reads as TGTGCCATCGGGACTAGCGGGAGCTACGAGCAGTACTTC.

The gene calls are TRBV7-8 and TRBJ2-2, with 8 bases fitting TRBD2. V lost 5 bases, J lost 3 bases, and 17 bases stayed unmatched. Germline V gene data show CDR1 as SGHVS and CDR2 as FQNEAQ. The CDR3 is 19 residues long. CDR3: CASSPPLRLGGGHTGELFF. The CDR3 nucleotides read TGTGCCAGCAGCCCCCCCCTCAGGTTGGGCGGGGGGCACACCGGGGAGCTGTTTTTT. Full variable domain (outside the CDR3, taken from reference TRBV7-8 and TRBJ2-2): GAGVSQSPRYKVAKRGQDVALRCDPISGHVSLFWYQQALGQGPEFLTYFQNEAQLDKSGLPSDRFFAERPEGSVSTLKIQRTQQEDSAVYLCASSPPLRLGGGHTGELFFGEGSRLTVL.

This chain links TRBV7-9 with TRBJ2-2, with a weak D call TRBD2 (5 bases). Trimming cost V 5 bases and J 1 base, with 8 bases left between them. The CDR3 runs to 14 residues. Germline V gene sequence: CDR1 SEHNR, CDR2 FQNEAQ (reference sequence). The CDR3 nucleotides read TGTGCCAGCAGCGGAGGTGAGAACACCGGGGAGCTGTTTTTT. It encodes CASSGGENTGELFF.

The chain uses TRBV2 and TRBJ2-1; TRBD2 matches 7 bases. J gave up 3 bases and V 6 bases, and 5 bases lay outside the gene matches. CDR1 and CDR2 from the germline V gene are SNHLY and FYNNEI. This CDR3 is 14 amino acids long. The DNA for the CDR3 is TGTGCCAGCAGGGGCGGGAGTGGCTACAATGAGCAGTTCTTC. It encodes CASRGGSGYNEQFF.

J is TRBJ1-1 and V is TRBV2; TRBD1 is a possible D gene (6 bases). The CDR3 is 13 residues long. V lost 6 bases, J lost 5 bases, and 13 bases lay in between. CDR1 is SNHLY and CDR2 is FYNNEI in the germline V gene. CDR3 amino acids: CASRRDILTEAFF. The CDR3 DNA follows: TGTGCCAGCAGACGGGACATTTTAACTGAAGCTTTCTTT.

The chain has TRBV6-5 and TRBJ1-1; D not resolved. V gave up 2 bases and J gave up 1 base, with 5 bases separating them. This CDR3 contains 13 residues. CDR1 and CDR2 (germline): MNHEY, SVGAGI. CDR3 nucleotides: TGTGCCAGCAGTTACCTTCCGAACACTGAAGCTTTCTTT. Encoded protein: CASSYLPNTEAFF.

In this sample, this clone turned up many times. V gene TRBV29-1 combines with J gene TRBJ1-1, with 7 bases fitting TRBD1. CDR1 and CDR2 (germline): SQVTM, ANQGSEA. V shed 6 bases and J 3 bases; nucleotides not matched to a gene: 13. The CDR3 length is 15 residues. CDR3 sequence: CSVQLGQVGDTEAFF. In nucleotides, the CDR3 is TGCAGCGTCCAACTTGGACAGGTGGGGGACACTGAAGCTTTCTTT.

This clone was counted a few times. The V call is TRBV2, the J call TRBJ2-7; D ambiguous. Germline values: CDR1 SNHLY, CDR2 FYNNEI. This CDR3 region has 16 residues. Deletions cut 1 base from V and 4 bases from J, with 17 bases between. The CDR3 nucleotides read TGTGCCAGCAGTGAAGGGTCTGATGAAGCTAGGTACGAGCAGTACTTC. It yields the protein CASSEGSDEARYEQYF.

A single count supports this clone. The chain employs TRBV7-8 and TRBJ2-7; D may be TRBD2 (5 bases). The germline V and J ends were trimmed by 1 base and 2 bases, with 15 bases remaining between them. The germline V gene encodes CDR1 SGHVS and CDR2 FQNEAQ. The CDR3 is 16 amino acids. The CDR3 DNA is TGTGCCAGCAGCTTAGGGAGGCCAAGCAGCACCTACGAGCAGTACTTC. Translating it yields CASSLGRPSSTYEQYF.